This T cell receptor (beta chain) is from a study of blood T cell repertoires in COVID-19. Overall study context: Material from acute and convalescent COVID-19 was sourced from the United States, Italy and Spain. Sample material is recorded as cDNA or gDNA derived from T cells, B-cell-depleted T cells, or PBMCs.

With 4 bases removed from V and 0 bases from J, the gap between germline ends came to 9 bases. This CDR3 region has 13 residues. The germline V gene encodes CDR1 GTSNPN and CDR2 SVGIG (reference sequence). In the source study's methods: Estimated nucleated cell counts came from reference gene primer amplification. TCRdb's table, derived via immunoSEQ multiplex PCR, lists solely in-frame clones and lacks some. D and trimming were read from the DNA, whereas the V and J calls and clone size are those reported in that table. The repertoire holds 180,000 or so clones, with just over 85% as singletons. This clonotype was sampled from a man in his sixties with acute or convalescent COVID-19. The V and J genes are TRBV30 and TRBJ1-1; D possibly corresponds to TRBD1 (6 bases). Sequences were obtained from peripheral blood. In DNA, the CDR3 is TGTGCCTGGACCCCAGGGGTGAACACTGAAGCTTTCTTT. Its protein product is CAWTPGVNTEAFF.